This T cell receptor (beta chain) appears in the sequencing data of a study of blood T cell repertoires in COVID-19. On the study more broadly: PBMCs, B-cell-depleted T cells, or T cells provided the cDNA or gDNA that made up the material.

Sequencing was performed with immunoSEQ multiplex PCR; in TCRdb, only in-frame clones are kept and a portion is missing. The data contain a few hundred thousand clones, around 89% of them singletons. The CDR3 runs 12 residues. Deletions cut 10 bases from V and 6 bases from J, with 12 bases between. The germline V gene has CDR1 ENHRY and CDR2 SYGVKD. The sequence came from a woman between 18 and 29 years old who had recovered from COVID-19. The V call is TRBV10-3, the J call TRBJ2-2, with D unresolved. The specimen sequenced was PBMCs or T cells enriched from blood (not recorded which). In nucleotides, the CDR3 is TGTGCCACTAGTGATTCCGCCGGGGAGCTGTTTTTT. Amino acid sequence: CATSDSAGELFF.